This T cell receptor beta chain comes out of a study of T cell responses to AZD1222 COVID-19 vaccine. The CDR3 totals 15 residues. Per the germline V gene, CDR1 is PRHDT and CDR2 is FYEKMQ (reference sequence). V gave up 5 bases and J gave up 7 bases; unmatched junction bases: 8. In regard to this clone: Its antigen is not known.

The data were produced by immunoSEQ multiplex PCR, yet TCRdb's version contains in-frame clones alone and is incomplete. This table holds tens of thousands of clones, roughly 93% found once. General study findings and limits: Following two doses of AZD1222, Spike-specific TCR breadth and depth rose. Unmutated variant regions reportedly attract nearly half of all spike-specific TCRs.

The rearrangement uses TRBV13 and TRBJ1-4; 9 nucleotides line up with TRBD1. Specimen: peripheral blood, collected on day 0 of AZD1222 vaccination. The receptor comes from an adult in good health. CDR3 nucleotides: TGTGCCAGCAGCAAGGACAGGGGACAGGGTGAAAAACTGTTTTTT. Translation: CASSKDRGQGEKLFF.